Presented here are 26 T cell receptor beta chains from one specimen sequenced in a study of blood T cell repertoires in COVID-19. The assay was immunoSEQ multiplex PCR, and TCRdb's table has in-frame clones only and misses some. The repertoire holds 200,000 or so clones, with around 84% as singletons. Sequenced input: peripheral blood. All receptors come from a man under 40 with active or convalescent COVID-19.

The gene calls are TRBV5-1 and TRBJ1-1; TRBD1 matches 7 bases. V dropped 4 bases and J dropped 1; count of bases not matched to a gene: 7. The CDR3 loop spans 15 amino acids. Germline V lookup: CDR1 SGHRS, CDR2 YFSETQ. CDR3 residues: CASSQGQAPNTEAFF. The CDR3 DNA reads TGCGCCAGCAGCCAAGGACAGGCGCCGAACACTGAAGCTTTCTTT.

The V gene is TRBV7-2, the J gene TRBJ2-7; 13 bases align to TRBD2. J gave up 2 bases and V 7 bases, and 11 bases lay outside the gene matches. CDR1 and CDR2 from the germline V gene are SGHTA and FQGNSA. CDR3 size: 17 residues. CDR3 amino acids: CASNIPGLAGTPYEQYF. The CDR3 coding sequence is TGTGCCAGCAACATCCCGGGACTAGCGGGAACCCCCTACGAGCAGTACTTC.

The V call is TRBV19, the J call TRBJ2-1; the match to TRBD2 covers 8 bases. V was clipped by 5 bases and J by 7 bases; unmatched bases: 16. The CDR3 consists of 17 residues. CDR1 and CDR2 (germline): LNHDA, SQIVND (reference sequence). The CDR3 loop is CASSALPTSGWGNEQFF. The CDR3 DNA reads TGTGCCAGTAGTGCCCTCCCCACTAGCGGCTGGGGTAATGAGCAGTTCTTC. The whole variable domain, filled in from reference TRBV19 and TRBJ2-1, reads DGGITQSPKYLFRKEGQNVTLSCEQNLNHDAMYWYRQDPGQGLRLIYYSQIVNDFQKGDIAEGYSVSREKKESFPLTVTSAQKNPTAFYLCASSALPTSGWGNEQFFGPGTRLTVL.

J is TRBJ1-3 and V is TRBV30; D perhaps matches TRBD1 (5 bases). The CDR3 loop spans 14 amino acids. Germline loops: CDR1 GTSNPN, CDR2 SVGIG (reference sequence). V was pared by 1 base and J by 8 bases, with 15 bases between. The CDR3 DNA follows: TGTGCCTGGAGTGGCGGGGTGGGGGGTGACACCATATATTTT. Protein: CAWSGGVGGDTIYF.

The CDR3 nucleotides are TGTGCCAGCAGCCAGAGTTTGGGAAACACCATATATTTT. Translated, it gives CASSQSLGNTIYF. The gene calls are TRBV3-1 (or the pseudogene TRBV3-2) and TRBJ1-3, with D unresolved. With 3 bases removed from V and 4 bases from J, the gap between germline ends came to 7 bases. Germline CDR1 LGHDT, CDR2 YNNKEL (reference sequence). CDR3 length: 13 amino acids.

A single count supports this clone. The V and J genes are TRBV27 and TRBJ1-2; the match to TRBD1 covers 11 bases. The length of the CDR3 is 16 residues. The germline gives CDR1 MNHEY, CDR2 SMNVEV (reference sequence). Trimming cost V 5 bases and J 6 bases; bases outside gene matches: 11. DNA for the CDR3: TGTGCCAGCAGTCCATGGACAGGGGGCGGGTGGGATGGCTACACCTTC. It specifies CASSPWTGGGWDGYTF.

This chain uses TRBV6-5 with TRBJ1-2; D is ambiguous. V dropped 2 bases and J dropped 7 bases, with 8 bases sitting between them. The CDR3 runs to 12 residues. Germline V gives CDR1 MNHEY, CDR2 SVGAGI. Here the CDR3 reads CASSYNSGGYTF. The CDR3 DNA follows: TGTGCCAGCAGTTACAACTCGGGTGGCTACACCTTC.

The chain combines TRBV18 with TRBJ1-6; 8 bases map to TRBD1. The V gene end was trimmed by 4 bases and the J gene end by 7 bases; junction bases not matched to a gene: 6. Germline V gives CDR1 KGHSH, CDR2 LQKENI. CDR3 length: 15 residues. Written as DNA, the CDR3 is TGTGCCAGCTCACTCAGGACAGGGTGGAATTCACCCCTCCACTTT. This gives the protein CASSLRTGWNSPLHF.

V gene TRBV12-5 combines with J gene TRBJ2-2; D might be TRBD2 (6 bases). Germline values: CDR1 LGHNT, CDR2 FRNRAP. The V gene lost 4 bases and the J gene lost 6 bases, with 21 bases spanning the gap. The CDR3 sequence is 17 residues long. CDR3 sequence reads: CASGSVRDLEDAGELFF. DNA for the CDR3: TGTGCTAGTGGTTCGGTGCGGGACTTAGAGGACGCCGGGGAGCTGTTTTTT. The whole variable domain, remainder taken from reference TRBV12-5 and TRBJ2-2, is DARVTQTPRHKVTEMGQEVTMRCQPILGHNTVFWYRQTMMQGLELLAYFRNRAPLDDSGMPKDRFSAEMPDATLATLKIQPSEPRDSAVYFCASGSVRDLEDAGELFFGEGSRLTVL.

This chain uses TRBV4-3 with TRBJ2-5, with 11 bases fitting TRBD1. V shed 2 bases, J shed 1 base, and the junction held 6 bases outside the gene matches. Germline CDR1 reads LGHNA; CDR2 reads YSLEER. CDR3 size: 17 residues. The CDR3 loop is CASSQQAGTGGQETQYF. The CDR3 region has the DNA TGCGCCAGCAGCCAACAAGCTGGGACAGGGGGCCAAGAGACCCAGTACTTC.

The CDR3 is CASSLGQATDTQYF. The CDR3 DNA follows: TGTGCCAGCAGTTTGGGGCAGGCCACAGATACGCAGTATTTT. This chain uses TRBV27 with TRBJ2-3; possible D gene TRBD1, 5 bases. Trimming pared 3 bases from V and 2 bases from J, leaving 9 bases between. Germline V lookup: CDR1 MNHEY, CDR2 SMNVEV (reference sequence). The CDR3 has 14 residues.

This chain's CDR3 is CASSRGLAGDREQYF. CDR3 in DNA: TGTGCCAGCAGTCGAGGACTAGCGGGAGATCGCGAGCAGTACTTC. V usage is TRBV27 and J usage is TRBJ2-7; 13 positions match TRBD2. The CDR3 totals 15 residues. The germline V gene encodes CDR1 MNHEY and CDR2 SMNVEV (reference sequence). The J segment lost 6 bases and the V segment lost 5 bases, leaving 7 bases of the junction unmatched.

This chain connects TRBV7-4 to TRBJ1-6; 7 bases map to TRBD1. Per germline, CDR1 SGHVT and CDR2 SQSDAQ. The V gene end was trimmed by 1 base and the J gene end by 7 bases; junction bases not matched to a gene: 7. The CDR3 is made up of 16 amino acids. CDR3 coding DNA: TGTGCCAGCAGCTTAGAGGTGACAGGGCAAAATTCACCCCTCCACTTT. As protein: CASSLEVTGQNSPLHF.

V gene TRBV11-3 combines with J gene TRBJ2-5, with D perhaps matching TRBD2 (6 bases). The V end lost 6 bases, the J end lost 2 bases, and 10 bases lay between the germline ends. This CDR3 spans 13 amino acids. Per germline, CDR1 SGHNT and CDR2 YENEEA. Here the CDR3 DNA reads TGTGCCAGCAGACCCCGGGGGCAAGAGACCCAGTACTTC. Its translation is CASRPRGQETQYF.

This clone occurred a few times. The genes are TRBV11-3 and TRBJ1-4, with D maybe TRBD1 (6 bases). Trimming shortened V by 1 base and J by 0 bases, and 9 bases separated the two germline ends. The CDR3 consists of 16 residues. Germline-derived CDR1 and CDR2 are SGHNT and YENEEA. Here the CDR3 DNA reads TGTGCCAGCAGCTTAGGAACAGGGACAACTAATGAAAAACTGTTTTTT. Protein: CASSLGTGTTNEKLFF.

The rearrangement joins TRBV6-5 to TRBJ1-5; tentatively, D is TRBD1 (5 bases). Germline loops: CDR1 MNHEY, CDR2 SVGAGI. V shed 6 bases and J shed 0 bases, with 9 bases lying between them. CDR3 size: 14 residues. The CDR3: CASSGTNSNQPQHF. DNA of the CDR3: TGTGCCAGCAGCGGGACTAATAGCAATCAGCCCCAGCATTTT.

This clone was detected only once. The chain uses TRBV6-6 and TRBJ2-5; 13 positions match TRBD2. The germline gives CDR1 MNHNY, CDR2 SVGAGI (reference sequence). The CDR3 consists of 17 residues. Trimming at V came to 5 bases and at J to 5 bases, leaving 11 bases not matched to a gene. In DNA form, the CDR3 reads TGTGCCAGCAGTCTAGGACTAGCGGGGGCGCTAAGGGAGACCCAGTACTTC. Translated: CASSLGLAGALRETQYF.

This chain connects TRBV29-1 to TRBJ2-7, with D maybe TRBD2 (5 bases). Germline values: CDR1 SQVTM, CDR2 ANQGSEA. This CDR3 is built from 11 residues. The V and J ends lost 6 bases and 7 bases respectively, with 13 bases between them. This chain's CDR3 is CSVSKSGEQYV. In DNA, the CDR3 is TGCAGCGTATCGAAAAGCGGTGAGCAGTACGTC.

The rearrangement links TRBV2 to TRBJ2-2; D may be TRBD1 (5 bases). The CDR3 totals 15 residues. The V and J ends lost 6 bases and 2 bases respectively, with 13 bases between them. CDR1 and CDR2 from the germline V gene are SNHLY and FYNNEI. CDR3 nucleotides: TGTGCCAGCAGCCAAGGGCAGGGAAACACCGGGGAGCTGTTTTTT. Its translation: CASSQGQGNTGELFF. Full variable domain (missing parts from reference TRBV2 and TRBJ2-2): EPEVTQTPSHQVTQMGQEVILRCVPISNHLYFYWYRQILGQKVEFLVSFYNNEISEKSEIFDDQFSVERPDGSNFTLKIRSTKLEDSAMYFCASSQGQGNTGELFFGEGSRLTVL.

This sequence joins TRBV5-1 and TRBJ1-5, with TRBD1 matching 7 bases. V shed 4 bases and J 2 bases; nucleotides not matched to a gene: 9. Germline CDR1 and CDR2: SGHRS and YFSETQ. The CDR3 is 16 amino acids. CDR3 in DNA: TGCGCCAGCAGCGTAGAGGCAGGGGGACGCAATCAGCCCCAGCATTTT. Translating gives CASSVEAGGRNQPQHF.

The chain uses TRBV18 and TRBJ2-7; tentative D call: TRBD2 (6 bases). The CDR3 runs 17 residues. Trimming took 3 bases from V and 4 from J, leaving 22 bases between them. Per the germline V gene, CDR1 is KGHSH and CDR2 is LQKENI. DNA of the CDR3: TGTGCCAGCTCACCTCAGTATTTCGGGACGGGGGAATACGAGCAGTACTTC. Its protein product is CASSPQYFGTGEYEQYF.

This clone was observed a few times. The CDR3 loop is CASSELRQGAGGELFF. DNA for the CDR3: TGTGCCAGCAGTGAACTCCGGCAGGGGGCTGGCGGGGAGCTGTTTTTT. The V call is TRBV6-1, the J call TRBJ2-2; 8 bases match TRBD1. Per germline, CDR1 MNHNS and CDR2 SASEGT. The ends lost 2 bases at V and 7 bases at J; junction bases unmatched: 9. This CDR3 comprises 16 residues.

The chain combines TRBV29-1 with TRBJ2-7; 7 bases align to TRBD1. V dropped 1 base and J dropped 4; count of bases not matched to a gene: 4. Per germline, CDR1 SQVTM and CDR2 ANQGSEA. The CDR3 has 13 residues. The CDR3, as DNA: TGCAGCGTTGAAGCCACCAGGGGGTACGAGCAGTACTTC. Translation gives CSVEATRGYEQYF.

This rearrangement joins TRBV7-2 to TRBJ1-6; D is uncertain. The V end lost 6 bases, the J end lost 2 bases, and 11 bases lay between the germline ends. The germline V gene has CDR1 SGHTA and CDR2 FQGNSA. The CDR3 consists of 15 residues. As DNA, the CDR3 is TGTGCCAGCAGTGAGGTCCCAACCTATAATTCACCCCTCCACTTT. It is translated as CASSEVPTYNSPLHF.

This chain's CDR3 is CASSHTDSYNEQFF. The CDR3 bases are TGTGCCAGCTCACATACCGACAGCTACAATGAGCAGTTCTTC. This chain links TRBV18 with TRBJ2-1, with D possibly TRBD1 on 5 matching bases. Deletions cut 4 bases from V and 3 bases from J, with 10 bases between. Germline V gene lookup returns CDR1 KGHSH and CDR2 LQKENI. This CDR3 has 14 residues.

V and J are TRBV28 and TRBJ1-2; 8 nucleotides match TRBD1. This CDR3 region has 15 residues. V trimming: 6 bases; J trimming: 6 bases; junction bases outside the gene matches: 12. The germline V gene encodes CDR1 MDHEN and CDR2 SYDVKM. The CDR3: CASRRRGLPGDGYTF. The CDR3, as DNA: TGTGCCAGCAGACGCAGGGGGCTCCCGGGAGATGGCTACACCTTC.